This T cell receptor (beta chain) comes out of a study of T-cell memory formation after mild COVID-19. TCRdb re-called the 5' RACE reads through MiXCR, storing one row per CDR3 protein. The repertoire has 150,000 to 200,000 distinct CDR3 sequences, 13% to 15% of them found once; the top ten carry roughly 13%. V dropped 0 bases and J dropped 5; count of bases not matched to a gene: 7. CDR1 is SGHRS and CDR2 is YFSETQ in the germline V gene. CDR3 size: 15 residues. This clonotype was seen many times. The chain joins TRBV5-1 to TRBJ2-7; 8 bases are a match to TRBD1. Sequencing was carried out using PBMCs or a T cell subset sorted from them (not recorded which). This clonotype was sampled from an adult woman who had mild COVID-19 (a few samples of this study predate the infection). Cell type and time point are not known. CDR3 in DNA: TGCGCCAGCAGCTTGGGGACAGGGCCACCCAACGAGCAGTACTTC. Amino acids: CASSLGTGPPNEQYF.